The following is a T cell receptor (beta chain) sequence with its context. What it binds is not known. The sample belongs to a study of CD8 T cells in ankylosing spondylitis. Study-wide results and limits: What seemed typical of ankylosing spondylitis blood was a TCR beta motif built from roughly eight highly homologous variants.

TCRdb recomputed calls from the 5' RACE reads with MiXCR, one row per CDR3 protein. The table includes around 890,000 distinct CDR3 sequences, 12% detected once. V shed 3 bases and J shed 2 bases, with 9 bases lying between them. The CDR3 length is 13 residues. From germline, CDR1 is DFQATT and CDR2 SNEGSKA (reference sequence). The V call is TRBV20-1, the J call TRBJ2-3; no definite D call. The sample taken for sequencing was blood, either unsorted or a sorted T cell fraction (not recorded which). The source is a male donor with ankylosing spondylitis. The CDR3 sequence: CSASFGYTDTQYF. The CDR3 DNA sequence: TGCAGTGCTAGTTTTGGCTACACAGATACGCAGTATTTT.